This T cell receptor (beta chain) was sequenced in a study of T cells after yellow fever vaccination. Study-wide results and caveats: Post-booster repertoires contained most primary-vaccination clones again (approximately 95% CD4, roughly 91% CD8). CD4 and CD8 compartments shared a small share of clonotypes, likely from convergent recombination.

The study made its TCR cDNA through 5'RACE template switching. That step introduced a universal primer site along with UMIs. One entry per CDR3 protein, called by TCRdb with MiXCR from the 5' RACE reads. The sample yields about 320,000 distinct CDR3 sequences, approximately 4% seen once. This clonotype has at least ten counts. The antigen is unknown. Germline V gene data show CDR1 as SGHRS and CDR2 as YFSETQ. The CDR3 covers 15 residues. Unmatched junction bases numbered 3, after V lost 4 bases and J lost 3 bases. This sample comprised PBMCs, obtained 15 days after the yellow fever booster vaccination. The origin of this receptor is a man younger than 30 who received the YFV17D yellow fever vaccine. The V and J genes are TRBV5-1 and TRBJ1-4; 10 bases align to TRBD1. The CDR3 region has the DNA TGCGCCAGCAGCGGACAGGGGGGACCTAATGAAAAACTGTTTTTT. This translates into CASSGQGGPNEKLFF.